Below are 12 T cell receptor beta chains sequenced from a single sample in a study of blood T cell repertoires in COVID-19 (dated by TCRdb to the early 2020s). The library was produced with the immunoSEQ multiplex PCR assay. TCRdb's version of the immuneACCESS table is confined to in-frame rearrangements and falls short of the full clone set. An unresolved V gene accounts for under half of the shortfall where checked; the remainder is of unknown origin. In all, the sample holds over 200,000 clones, and under 90% of those were seen once. 4.5% to 7.5% of the sample belongs to the ten largest clones. Sequenced sample: peripheral blood. All receptors derive from a man older than 75 with acute or convalescent COVID-19.

This clone came up once. The V gene is TRBV5-1, the J gene TRBJ2-5; perhaps TRBD1 as D (5 bases). From germline, CDR1 is SGHRS and CDR2 YFSETQ. V lost 3 bases to trimming and J lost 5 bases, with 20 bases between them. The CDR3 is 16 residues long. CDR3 protein: CASSSSGQGRWETQYF. DNA for the CDR3: TGCGCCAGCAGCTCCAGTGGGCAGGGAAGGTGGGAGACCCAGTACTTC. Using reference TRBV5-1 and TRBJ2-5 for the parts outside the CDR3, the full variable domain is KAGVTQTPRYLIKTRGQQVTLSCSPISGHRSVSWYQQTPGQGLQFLFEYFSETQRNKGNFPGRFSGRQFSNSRSEMNVSTLELGDSALYLCASSSSGQGRWETQYFGPGTRLLVL.

The chain is built from TRBV2 and TRBJ1-1; 11 bases match TRBD1. Unmatched junction bases numbered 4, after V lost 6 bases and J lost 4 bases. The CDR3 spans 14 residues. Germline values: CDR1 SNHLY, CDR2 FYNNEI. CDR3 sequence: CASSGDRGGTEAFF. CDR3 DNA: TGTGCCAGCAGCGGGGACAGGGGGGGCACTGAAGCTTTCTTT. Full variable domain (missing parts from reference TRBV2 and TRBJ1-1): EPEVTQTPSHQVTQMGQEVILRCVPISNHLYFYWYRQILGQKVEFLVSFYNNEISEKSEIFDDQFSVERPDGSNFTLKIRSTKLEDSAMYFCASSGDRGGTEAFFGQGTRLTVV.

The chain carries TRBV10-3 and TRBJ2-7; 8 bases are a match to TRBD2. The CDR3 covers 16 residues. Germline V gene data show CDR1 as ENHRY and CDR2 as SYGVKD. Trimming cost V 3 bases and J 1 base; bases outside gene matches: 8. The CDR3 loop is CAISDPGRGGSYEQYF. The CDR3 DNA reads TGTGCCATCAGTGACCCCGGGAGGGGGGGTTCCTACGAGCAGTACTTC.

The V call is TRBV24-1, the J call TRBJ2-3, with TRBD2 matching 8 bases. CDR3 length: 18 residues. The germline V gene has CDR1 KGHDR and CDR2 SFDVKD. Unmatched junction bases numbered 9, after V lost 2 bases and J lost 0 bases. This CDR3 reads CATSDSTLAEASTDTQYF. The CDR3 bases are TGTGCCACCAGTGATTCTACACTAGCGGAGGCTAGCACAGATACGCAGTATTTT.

The rearrangement links TRBV6-5 to TRBJ1-6; D is possibly TRBD1 (6 bases). CDR1 is MNHEY and CDR2 is SVGAGI in the germline V gene. V shed 6 bases and J shed 9 bases, with 12 bases lying between them. The CDR3 is made up of 13 amino acids. The CDR3 DNA sequence: TGTGCCAGCAGCCGTGGGGGGGCTTCACCCCTCCACTTT. Translating gives CASSRGGASPLHF.

The CDR3 spells CASRATSGRLHEQFF. DNA of the CDR3: TGTGCCAGCAGGGCGACTAGCGGGAGGTTGCATGAGCAGTTCTTC. V usage is TRBV6-1 and J usage is TRBJ2-1; 13 bases are a match to TRBD2. Trimming took 6 bases from V and 8 from J; bases not matched to a gene: 7. Per the germline V gene, CDR1 is MNHNS and CDR2 is SASEGT. The CDR3 has 15 amino acids.

This clone was seen only a few times. V and J are TRBV18 and TRBJ2-1, with 7 bases fitting TRBD2. Germline CDR1 and CDR2: KGHSH and LQKENI. This CDR3 spans 15 amino acids. Trimming removed 3 bases from V and 9 bases from J; junction bases left unmatched: 11. CDR3 sequence reads: CASSPSQAGWGEQFF. DNA of the CDR3: TGTGCCAGCTCACCGTCTCAAGCGGGGTGGGGTGAGCAGTTCTTC.

The rearrangement joins TRBV2 to TRBJ2-7, with D possibly matching TRBD1 (6 bases). V dropped 6 bases and J dropped 7 bases, with 16 bases sitting between them. The CDR3 consists of 13 residues. In germline, CDR1 is SNHLY, CDR2 FYNNEI. In nucleotides, the CDR3 is TGTGCCAGCAGCAGAATAAATGGACAGGAGCAGTACTTC. Its translation: CASSRINGQEQYF.

This chain uses TRBV6-6 with TRBJ2-1; 8 bases map to TRBD2. The CDR3 consists of 15 residues. J lost 4 bases, V lost 1 base, and 3 bases had no gene match. Germline V gives CDR1 MNHNY, CDR2 SVGAGI (reference sequence). The CDR3 here is CASSYWGLGYNEQFF. The DNA for the CDR3 is TGTGCCAGCAGTTACTGGGGACTAGGGTACAATGAGCAGTTCTTC.

In this sample, this clone turned up many times. The gene calls are TRBV7-2 and TRBJ2-2; 7 positions agree with TRBD2. This CDR3 contains 15 residues. The junction had 7 bases not matched to a gene; V was cut back by 4 bases and J by 5 bases. CDR1 SGHTA and CDR2 FQGNSA come from the germline V gene. The CDR3 loop is CASSWTSYPTGELFF. The CDR3 DNA is TGTGCCAGCAGCTGGACTAGTTACCCAACCGGGGAGCTGTTTTTT.

The chain joins TRBV27 to TRBJ1-1; 7 nucleotides align to TRBD1. The V gene's germline CDR1 is MNHEY and CDR2 SMNVEV (reference sequence). CDR3 length: 17 amino acids. V shed 6 bases and J 0 bases; nucleotides not matched to a gene: 13. This CDR3 reads CASSPLLRGRMNTEAFF. In DNA, the CDR3 is TGTGCCAGCAGCCCCCTCCTTAGGGGGCGGATGAACACTGAAGCTTTCTTT.

The rearrangement joins TRBV27 to TRBJ1-4; possible D gene TRBD1, 5 bases. The CDR3 covers 13 residues. The germline V and J ends were trimmed by 2 bases and 8 bases, with 9 bases remaining between them. Germline V lookup: CDR1 MNHEY, CDR2 SMNVEV (reference sequence). This CDR3 reads CASSLQGGEKLFF. Written as DNA, the CDR3 is TGTGCCAGCAGTTTACAGGGTGGAGAAAAACTGTTTTTT.